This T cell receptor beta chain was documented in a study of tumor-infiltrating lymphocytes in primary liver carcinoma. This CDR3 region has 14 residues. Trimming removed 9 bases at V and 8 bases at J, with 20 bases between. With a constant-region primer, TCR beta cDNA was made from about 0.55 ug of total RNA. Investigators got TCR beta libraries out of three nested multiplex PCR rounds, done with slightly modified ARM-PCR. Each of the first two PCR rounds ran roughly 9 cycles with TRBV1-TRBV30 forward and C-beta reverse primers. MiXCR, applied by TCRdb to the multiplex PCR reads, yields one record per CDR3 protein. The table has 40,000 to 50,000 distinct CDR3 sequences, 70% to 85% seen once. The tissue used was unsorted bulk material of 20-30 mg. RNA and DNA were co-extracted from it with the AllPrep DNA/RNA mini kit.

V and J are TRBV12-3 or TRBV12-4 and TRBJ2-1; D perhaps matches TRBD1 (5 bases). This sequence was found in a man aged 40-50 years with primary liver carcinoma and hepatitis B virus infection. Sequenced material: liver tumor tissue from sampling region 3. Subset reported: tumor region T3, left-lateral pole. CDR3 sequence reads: CASTTGHRGDEQFF. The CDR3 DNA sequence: TGTGCCAGTACTACAGGCCATAGGGGCGATGAGCAGTTCTTC.